The source of this T cell receptor (beta chain) is a study of cytomegalovirus exposure and HLA in healthy donors. The CDR3 covers 18 residues. Germline CDR1 reads MNHEY; CDR2 reads SMNVEV (reference sequence). Unmatched junction bases numbered 11, after V lost 5 bases and J lost 4 bases. PCR primers comprised 60 Vbeta and 13 Jbeta primers. Profiling relied on immunoSEQ multiplex PCR, and the TCRdb table lists in-frame clones only, not all of them. This sample yields around 110,000 clones, of which less than 80% are seen a single time; around 3.4% belongs to the top ten. This clone has just one count. Sequencing used PBMCs. The chain links TRBV27 to TRBJ2-2; 12 bases agree with TRBD2. This clonotype was obtained from a man aged 60 to 75 in good health and CMV-seronegative. The CDR3 DNA reads TGTGCCAGCAGTCTTCCGTGGGCTAGCGGGGGGGCCACCGGGGAGCTGTTTTTT. It encodes CASSLPWASGGATGELFF.